The clone carrying this T cell receptor beta chain is classed as medium-sized (0.01 to 0.1%). V lost 2 bases and J 5 bases, leaving 16 bases between the germline ends. Germline V CDR1 and CDR2: SGHNT, YENEEA. CDR3 length: 16 residues. Treatment indicated: randomized to nivolumab then ipilimumab (arm A) or the reverse (arm B). This specimen comes from a study of sequential checkpoint blockade in melanoma. On the study more broadly: Each arm's sequence ended with maintenance nivolumab. TCRβ was sequenced from DNA of approximately 99 pretreatment tumors.

Profiling relied on immunoSEQ multiplex PCR, and the TCRdb table lists in-frame clones only, not all of them. The sample shows thousands of clones, around 22% of them seen only once. The material sequenced was tumor tissue (inferred from file names), taken from a patient given nivolumab and ipilimumab in sequence. This TCR was recovered from a human donor with melanoma. The chain has TRBV11-3 and TRBJ1-5, with D perhaps TRBD1 (6 bases). The CDR3 region has the DNA TGTGCCAGCAGCTTATTTGCCAGGGGAGGAGATCAGCCCCAGCATTTT. Amino acids: CASSLFARGGDQPQHF.